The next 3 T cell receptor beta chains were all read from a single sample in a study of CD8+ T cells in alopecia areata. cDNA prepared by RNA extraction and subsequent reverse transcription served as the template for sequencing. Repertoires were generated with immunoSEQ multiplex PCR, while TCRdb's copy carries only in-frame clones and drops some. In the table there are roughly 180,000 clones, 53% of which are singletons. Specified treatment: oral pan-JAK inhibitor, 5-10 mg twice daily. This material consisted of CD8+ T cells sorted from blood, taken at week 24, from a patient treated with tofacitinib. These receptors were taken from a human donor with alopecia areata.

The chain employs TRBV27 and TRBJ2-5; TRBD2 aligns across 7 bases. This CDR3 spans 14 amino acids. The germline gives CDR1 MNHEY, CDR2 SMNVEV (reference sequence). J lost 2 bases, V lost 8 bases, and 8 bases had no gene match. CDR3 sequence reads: CASSLGGEQETQYF. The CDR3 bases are TGTGCCAGCTCTTTGGGGGGGGAACAAGAGACCCAGTACTTC.

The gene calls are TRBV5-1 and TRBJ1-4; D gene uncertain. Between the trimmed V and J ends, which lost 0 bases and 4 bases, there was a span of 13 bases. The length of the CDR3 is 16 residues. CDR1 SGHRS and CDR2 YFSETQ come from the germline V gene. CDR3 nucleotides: TGCGCCAGCAGCTTGGCCAACGCGGGGATTAATGAAAAACTGTTTTTT. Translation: CASSLANAGINEKLFF.

The CDR3 spells CASSDGERPQHF. Written as DNA, the CDR3 is TGTGCCAGCAGTGACGGGGAGCGGCCCCAGCATTTT. The gene calls are TRBV2 and TRBJ1-5; D not certain. The CDR3 has 12 residues. The V gene's germline CDR1 is SNHLY and CDR2 FYNNEI. Trimming cost V 3 bases and J 9 bases, with 9 bases left between them.